This TCR beta chain was identified during a study of blood T cell repertoires in COVID-19. About the study: Researchers got acute and convalescent COVID-19 samples from the United States, Italy and Spain. T cells, B-cell-depleted T cells, or PBMCs supplied cDNA or gDNA.

Per the study methods: Estimated nucleated cell counts came from reference gene primer amplification. The data were produced by immunoSEQ multiplex PCR, yet TCRdb's version contains in-frame clones alone and is incomplete. For V, J and clone size, that table is used; D and trimming come from the DNA. The sample includes about 320,000 clones, 86% of them seen just once. Losses at the gene ends were 3 bases for V and 5 bases for J; bases not matched to a gene: 5. The CDR3 has 15 amino acids. Germline V CDR1 and CDR2: SGHTA, FQGTGA. Sequencing input: peripheral blood. The genes are TRBV7-3 and TRBJ2-1; 9 nucleotides agree with TRBD2. The TCR sequence derives from a woman aged 45-65 years with acute or convalescent COVID-19. CDR3 sequence (DNA): TGTGCCAGCAGCTTGGCGGCTAGCGGGAACAATGAGCAGTTCTTC. Its protein is CASSLAASGNNEQFF.